This TCR beta chain was retrieved from a study of T-cell memory formation after mild COVID-19 (TCRdb year 2021). For the study in its entirety: TCR sequence clusters from the two donors were largely donor specific. The cohort was made up of two young adult volunteers, one female and one male, who were previously healthy. In two donors, T-cell clones that expanded and contracted after mild COVID-19 were followed by sequencing TCRalpha and TCRbeta repertoires longitudinally.

This clonotype was observed a handful of times. Which antigen it targets is not known. Qualities for individual bases were not recorded, and no much larger clone is one base off. CDR3 length: 13 amino acids, cysteine to phenylalanine. The retained sequence is limited to the CDR3, 39 bases, with the frame set at the first base. Deletion took 3 bases off V and 4 bases off J, with a span of 10 bases between the germline ends. CDR1 and CDR2 were assigned from the germline V gene as SGDLS and YYNGEE. Ficoll-Paque density gradient centrifugation was the method used to isolate PBMCs. General conclusions and limits of the study: Some responding clones were found in pre-infection memory, which suggests that pre-existing cross-reactive memory T cells took part in the SARS-CoV-2 response. Balanced CD4/CD8 phenotypes were observed for clones contracting from day 15 to 85, whereas a bias towards CD4+ was observed for a second wave of clones expanding from day 15 to 37. Whether the second-wave clones peaking on day 37 were SARS-CoV-2 specific was not confirmed. Contracting CD4+ clones were found mainly in CM and EM memory subsets, while CD8+ clones were enriched in EMRA. The study covered only a couple of mild cases, and larger cohorts including severe cases with pre-infection samples were considered necessary.

The run used an Illumina NovaSeq 6000. cDNA libraries for TCRalpha and TCRbeta were prepared by 5'RACE using constant-segment primers, with sample barcodes and unique molecular identifiers added. RNA was extracted from every sample with Trizol reagent. Libraries were amplified in two PCR steps, with a second sample barcode and Illumina TruSeq adapters added in the second step. The libraries were sequenced on an Illumina NovaSeq using 2 x 150 bp paired-end reads. In the original analysis: Reads were demultiplexed and collapsed into UMI-guided consensus sequences with migec v1.2.7. Using mixcr v2.1.11, UMI consensuses were aligned to TRA and TRB V and J templates and then assembled into clonotypes. A clonotype was counted as expanded or contracted only if both edgeR and NoisET called the change significant, with noise models trained on biological replicates. edgeR calls used a false discovery rate-adjusted p below 0.01 and a log2 fold-change threshold of 1. As an exploratory analysis of dynamics, PCA with hierarchical clustering was applied to max-normalized trajectories of the 1000 most abundant clonotypes. Each responding clone was given a CD4 or CD8 phenotype based on the CD4+ and CD8+ repertoires, which had been sequenced separately. Clones were called with MiXCR by TCRdb after fastp trimmed the public reads at Q25, and only in-frame beta chains were retained. Every CDR3 protein is listed once, alongside the most common genes and DNA of its rows. The V and J calls, along with clone size, are taken from TCRdb and not from the paper's own processing. This sample has 470,000 or so distinct CDR3 sequences in its table, and roughly 18% of those were observed once. Roughly an eighth of the sample lies in the top ten.

The sample taken for sequencing was PBMCs or a T cell subset sorted from them (not recorded which). Rearrangement joined TRBV9 to TRBJ1-1, with no D gene named confidently. This sequence originates from an adult woman who had mild COVID-19 (a few samples of this study predate the infection). The sample titles of this study are shuffled in the database, so cell type and time point are left out; the donor was told from shared clones. Read as DNA, the sequence is TGTGCCAGCAGCGCGGGCCCTACCACTGAAGCTTTCTTT. This gives the protein CASSAGPTTEAFF. With the portions outside the CDR3 filled from the reference TRBV9 and TRBJ1-1 genes, the complete variable region becomes DSGVTQTPKHLITATGQRVTLRCSPRSGDLSVYWYQQSLDQGLQFLIQYYNGEERAKGNILERFSAQQFPDLHSELNLSSLELGDSALYFCASSAGPTTEAFFGQGTRLTVV.